This record concerns one T cell receptor (beta chain) sequence. The data are from a study of cytomegalovirus exposure and HLA in healthy donors. Study overall: Tens of millions of unique TCRs from HLA-typed donors were held in an early data release.

Use of 60 Vbeta and 13 Jbeta primers characterized the PCR. Here immunoSEQ multiplex PCR was the method, and the copy in TCRdb shows in-frame clones only, minus some. The sample lists 100,000 to 150,000 clones, around 72% seen once, with approximately 8.2% in the top ten. This CDR3 spans 13 amino acids. V was shortened by 0 bases and J by 4 bases, with 7 bases between the two germline ends. Germline V lookup: CDR1 SGHTS, CDR2 YDEGEE. The chain is built from TRBV5-8 and TRBJ1-1; a possible D gene is TRBD1 (5 bases). The sample taken for sequencing was PBMCs. This TCR was recovered from a woman aged 40 to 50 in good health and CMV-seropositive. CDR3 sequence reads: CASSLGRATEAFF. In nucleotides, the CDR3 is TGTGCCAGCAGCTTGGGCAGGGCCACTGAAGCTTTCTTT.